The entry below gives a single T cell receptor (beta chain) sequence along with its context. Its antigen is unidentified. Using RNA transcripts as the source, TCR beta CDR3 regions were amplified. A set of HTBI primers served as the primers for a first-round RT-PCR of the TCR CDR3. TCRdb independently ran MiXCR on the multiplex PCR reads; one entry per CDR3 protein. The table has over 45,000 distinct CDR3 sequences, less than 60% seen once. These data belong to a study of T cells in Graves' hyperthyroidism and ophthalmopathy. Points from the study as a whole: The authors' 13 V-J model separated ophthalmopathy from stable hyperthyroidism. Blood held most thyroid clonotypes expanded above 0.001 frequency.

Clinical Activity Scores of at least 3, NOSPECS grades of at least 4 and durations under 3 months characterized ophthalmopathy patients. Exclusion of patients followed from uncontrolled infection, other autoimmune disease, pregnancy or lactation. Sequencing was carried out using blood. The sequence was collected from a woman in her forties or fifties with Graves' ophthalmopathy.

The CDR3 DNA reads as TGCAGCGTTGAGGGGGAGCGGACAGATACGCAGTATTTT. Its translation is CSVEGERTDTQYF. The J gene is TRBJ2-3, the V gene TRBV29-1, with D perhaps being TRBD1 or TRBD2 (5 bases each). This CDR3 is built from 13 residues. CDR1 and CDR2 (germline): SQVTM, ANQGSEA. V lost 3 bases, J lost 3 bases, and 10 bases lay in between.